This T cell receptor (beta chain) was profiled in a study of low-dose radiotherapy and immunotherapy resistance in tumors (dated by TCRdb to the early 2020s). Broadly, across the study: Cohort 1 received 0.5 Gy per fraction every 2 weeks, with a prescribed total PTV dose of 6.5 Gy. Cohort 2 received 1 Gy per fraction every two weeks, with a total of 13 Gy over 26 weeks. Nivolumab was administered intravenously as a 240 mg flat dose every two weeks, and ipilimumab was administered intravenously at 1 mg/kg every six weeks. Cyclophosphamide 200 mg/m2 was administered intravenously every two weeks, one day before each radiation and immunotherapy administration. Starting on cycle 1 day 1, patients took 300 mg of aspirin by mouth once daily for four cycles. The trial did not randomize participants into treatment groups. The translational analysis covered eight patients: three from the first dose cohort and the first five from the second dose cohort.

Donors were enrolled in RACIN, a single-arm phase I dose-escalation trial in which nivolumab, ipilimumab, aspirin, low-dose cyclophosphamide and low-dose radiotherapy were combined. To be eligible, a patient needed to have an advanced solid tumor that was TIL-negative. Superscript III and a set of TRAV- and TRBV-specific primers were used to synthesize first-strand cDNA, so that both TCRalpha and TCRbeta chains were covered. TCRs were amplified for about 18 PCR cycles with Phusion, using a constant-region primer paired with the adapter attached to the V primers. The isolated mRNA was amplified using the MessageAmp II aRNA Amplification Kit, with in vitro transcription performed for about 15 hours at 37 degrees C. The Dynabeads mRNA DIRECT Purification Kit was used to isolate the mRNA for TCR sequencing. Indexed Illumina adapters were added in a second Phusion PCR of approximately 25 cycles, after which AMPure XP beads were used to purify the products. Concerning the study's data processing: Using custom Perl scripts, TCR sequences that encoded the same protein were pooled, out-of-frame sequences were dropped, and the abundance of each clonotype was calculated. The analysis excluded TCR sequences that were supported by just one read. Among the metrics used to describe the repertoires were Shannon entropy, Gini index, clonality, richness, and the frequency of TCRs shared between repertoires. TCRdb passed the public sequencing reads through fastp at Q25 and MiXCR, retaining productive beta sequences. Every entry covers one CDR3 protein and lists the most common genes and DNA from its rows. The V and J calls shown here were made by TCRdb, not taken from the authors' results. The sample table lists about 9,800 distinct CDR3 sequences, 40% to 55% of them with a count of one. The ten largest clones capture roughly 5.2% of the sample.

Measured from the cysteine to the phenylalanine, the CDR3 is 14 residues long. The DNA shown is the 42-base CDR3, in frame from base 1. CDR1 and CDR2 are read off the germline V gene as SGDLS and YYNGEE. The V and J ends are trimmed by 0 bases and 2 bases, leaving 8 bases between them. This clonotype occurred a few times. This clone's antigen is unknown. Base qualities are not provided; no much larger clone lies one nucleotide away. The chain is encoded by TRBV9 joined to TRBJ2-5; the D gene cannot be named for sure. This clonotype originated in a human donor with advanced metastatic prostate, ovarian, gallbladder or colorectal cancer (not recorded which). This table probably holds off-target reads from a library built for another chain. The encoded CDR3 is CASSVDARQETQYF. The DNA is as follows: TGTGCCAGCAGCGTAGATGCAAGGCAAGAGACCCAGTACTTC.